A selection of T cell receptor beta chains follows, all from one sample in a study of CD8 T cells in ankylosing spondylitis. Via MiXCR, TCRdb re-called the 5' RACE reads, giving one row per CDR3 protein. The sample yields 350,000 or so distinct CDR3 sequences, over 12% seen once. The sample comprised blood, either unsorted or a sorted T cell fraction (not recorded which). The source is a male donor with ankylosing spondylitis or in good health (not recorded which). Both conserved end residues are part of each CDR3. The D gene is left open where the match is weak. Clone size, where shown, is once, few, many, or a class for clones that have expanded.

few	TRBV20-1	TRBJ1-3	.	CSAREDPGNTIYF	TGCAGTGCTAGAGAGGACCCCGGGAACACCATATATTTT
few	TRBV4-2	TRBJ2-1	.	CASSPQRWGPAGNEQFF	TGTGCCAGCAGCCCACAACGGTGGGGCCCCGCGGGCAATGAGCAGTTCTTC
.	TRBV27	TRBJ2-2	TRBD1	CASRPGQSTGELFF	TGTGCCAGCAGACCGGGACAGTCGACCGGGGAGCTGTTTTTT
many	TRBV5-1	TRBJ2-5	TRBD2	CASSLALAGGEETQYF	TGCGCCAGCAGCTTGGCTCTAGCGGGGGGCGAAGAGACCCAGTACTTC
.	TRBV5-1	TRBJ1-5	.	CASSLALSESNQPQHF	TGCGCCAGCAGCTTGGCTCTCTCCGAAAGCAATCAGCCCCAGCATTTT
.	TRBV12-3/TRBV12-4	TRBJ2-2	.	CASSLTAAGELFF	TGTGCCAGCAGTTTAACGGCCGCCGGGGAGCTGTTTTTT
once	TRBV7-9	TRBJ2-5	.	CASRVVGAETTQYF	TGTGCCAGCAGGGTAGTAGGCGCTGAGACGACCCAGTACTTC
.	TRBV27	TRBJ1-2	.	CASSLDGTLVYGYTF	TGTGCCAGCAGTTTGGACGGAACCCTGGTTTATGGCTACACCTTC
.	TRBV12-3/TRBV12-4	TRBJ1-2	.	CASSVNTWGSLNYGYTF	TGTGCCAGCTCAGTGAACACTTGGGGCTCCCTTAACTATGGCTACACCTTC
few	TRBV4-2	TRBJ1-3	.	CASSQGLSGNTIYF	TGTGCCAGCAGCCAAGGGCTCTCTGGAAACACCATATATTTT
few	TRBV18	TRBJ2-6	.	CASLPYSGANVLTF	TGTGCCAGCTTACCGTACTCTGGGGCCAACGTCCTGACTTTC
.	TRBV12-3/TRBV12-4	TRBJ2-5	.	CASSPRDHQETQYF	TGTGCCAGCAGTCCCCGGGACCATCAAGAGACCCAGTACTTC
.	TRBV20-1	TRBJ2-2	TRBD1	CSAYPGTGPLTGELFF	TGCAGTGCTTATCCCGGGACAGGGCCCCTTACCGGGGAGCTGTTTTTT